This T cell receptor (beta chain) was sequenced during a study of T cell repertoires in cytomegalovirus infection. About the research overall: Indications of both CMV infection and matching HLA type were provided by public TCR beta signatures. General study points: CMV-specific HLA-C-restricted TCR beta clonotypes dominated the ex vivo response.

TCRdb ran MiXCR on the reads and lists one entry per CDR3 protein. Found here are almost 550,000 distinct CDR3 sequences, approximately 16% of them singletons; the top ten hold 24%. A remark on this clonotype: The antigen is undetermined. One junction end does not reproduce the germline sequence, and a read error may be involved.

The CDR3 loop spans 17 amino acids. Germline-derived CDR1 and CDR2 are MNHEY and SVGAGI. Source material: CD8+ T cells from PBMCs. This clonotype originated in a human donor in good health (CMV status not recorded). Some clones in this sample may be carry-over from other donors' samples. This sequence joins TRBV6-5 and TRBJ2-2; D may be TRBD2 (6 bases). CDR3 DNA sequence: TGTGCCAGTAGTTACGGAGGAGGGAACGGTCCGGCCGGGGAGCTGTTTTTT. Translated, it gives CASSYGGGNGPAGELFF.